These T cell receptor beta chains were read from a single sample in a study of cytomegalovirus exposure and HLA in healthy donors. Profiling relied on immunoSEQ multiplex PCR, and the TCRdb table lists in-frame clones only, not all of them. This table holds around 130,000 clones, about 8.5% found once. The sample was PBMCs. These receptors were obtained from a man between 40 and 49 years old in good health and CMV-seronegative. The CDR3 runs from the conserved cysteine through the conserved F or W. D genes are given only for firm matches. Size tells how often a clone was seen (once, few, many) or the class of an expanded clone, and some rows leave it out.

j_gene: TRBJ1-1
d_gene: TRBD1
v_gene: TRBV13
abundance: few
CDR3aa: CASSRDRNTEAFF
CDR3nt: TGTGCCAGCAGCCGGGACAGGAACACTGAAGCTTTCTTT

j_gene: TRBJ2-1
d_gene: .
v_gene: TRBV30
abundance: .
CDR3aa: CAWSGGLYNEQFF
CDR3nt: TGTGCCTGGAGTGGGGGCCTTTACAATGAGCAGTTCTTC

j_gene: TRBJ1-3
d_gene: TRBD1
v_gene: TRBV7-9
abundance: .
CDR3aa: CASSLTGASGNTIYF
CDR3nt: TGTGCCAGCAGCCTTACAGGGGCCTCTGGAAACACCATATATTTT

j_gene: TRBJ2-5
d_gene: .
v_gene: TRBV4-2
abundance: .
CDR3aa: CASSQDLGGGQTQYF
CDR3nt: TGTGCCAGCAGCCAAGATTTAGGCGGGGGCCAGACCCAGTACTTC

j_gene: TRBJ2-7
d_gene: .
v_gene: TRBV10-1
abundance: .
CDR3aa: CASSSSGSYEQYF
CDR3nt: TGCGCCAGCAGTAGTTCGGGGTCCTACGAGCAGTACTTC

j_gene: TRBJ1-5
d_gene: TRBD1
v_gene: TRBV19
abundance: .
CDR3aa: CASSISTGMGNQPQHF
CDR3nt: TGTGCCAGTAGTATCTCGACAGGGATGGGAAATCAGCCCCAGCATTTT

j_gene: TRBJ2-3
d_gene: .
v_gene: TRBV7-6
abundance: .
CDR3aa: CASSLGTDTDTQYF
CDR3nt: TGTGCCAGCAGCTTAGGGACAGACACAGATACGCAGTATTTT

j_gene: TRBJ1-1
d_gene: .
v_gene: TRBV27
abundance: .
CDR3aa: CASTLGRGGTEAFF
CDR3nt: TGTGCCAGCACATTGGGTAGGGGTGGCACTGAAGCTTTCTTT

j_gene: TRBJ2-2
d_gene: .
v_gene: TRBV4-3
abundance: .
CDR3aa: CASSQAPRNTGELFF
CDR3nt: TGCGCCAGCAGCCAAGCTCCCAGGAACACCGGGGAGCTGTTTTTT

j_gene: TRBJ2-5
d_gene: TRBD1
v_gene: TRBV7-9
abundance: .
CDR3aa: CASSWTGGGQETQYF
CDR3nt: TGTGCCAGCAGCTGGACAGGGGGAGGTCAAGAGACCCAGTACTTC

j_gene: TRBJ2-1
d_gene: TRBD1
v_gene: TRBV6-1
abundance: .
CDR3aa: CASSQDRGSYNEQFF
CDR3nt: TGTGCCAGCAGCCAAGACAGGGGATCCTACAATGAGCAGTTCTTC

j_gene: TRBJ1-6
d_gene: .
v_gene: TRBV14
abundance: few
CDR3aa: CASSQGQSLHF
CDR3nt: TGTGCCAGCAGCCAAGGGCAGTCCCTCCACTTT

j_gene: TRBJ1-2
d_gene: TRBD1
v_gene: TRBV7-9
abundance: .
CDR3aa: CASSLGGGTADGYTF
CDR3nt: TGTGCCAGCAGCTTAGGTGGTGGGACAGCTGATGGCTACACCTTC

j_gene: TRBJ1-4
d_gene: .
v_gene: TRBV19
abundance: few
CDR3aa: CASSIGGRVGEKLFF
CDR3nt: TGTGCCAGTAGTATTGGGGGCCGTGTGGGTGAAAAACTGTTTTTT

j_gene: TRBJ2-5
d_gene: .
v_gene: TRBV6-1
abundance: few
CDR3aa: CASGRGQDQETQYF
CDR3nt: TGTGCCAGCGGGAGAGGGCAGGACCAAGAGACCCAGTACTTC

j_gene: TRBJ1-3
d_gene: .
v_gene: TRBV2
abundance: few
CDR3aa: CASRPLTAGNTIYF
CDR3nt: TGTGCCAGCAGGCCCCTGACAGCTGGAAACACCATATATTTT

j_gene: TRBJ2-3
d_gene: .
v_gene: TRBV11-3
abundance: .
CDR3aa: CASSLAAGTDTQYF
CDR3nt: TGTGCCAGCAGCTTAGCGGCCGGGACAGATACGCAGTATTTT

j_gene: TRBJ2-7
d_gene: TRBD2
v_gene: TRBV4-3
abundance: few
CDR3aa: CASSQGLAGVYEQYF
CDR3nt: TGCGCCAGCAGCCAAGGTTTGGCGGGGGTCTACGAGCAGTACTTC

j_gene: TRBJ2-1
d_gene: .
v_gene: TRBV18
abundance: few
CDR3aa: CASSTSGKEGNEQFF
CDR3nt: TGTGCCAGCTCAACGTCTGGGAAGGAGGGGAATGAGCAGTTCTTC

j_gene: TRBJ2-1
d_gene: TRBD1
v_gene: TRBV28
abundance: few
CDR3aa: CASSGGTGGTREQFF
CDR3nt: TGTGCCAGCAGTGGGGGGACAGGGGGTACACGGGAGCAGTTCTTC

j_gene: TRBJ1-2
d_gene: .
v_gene: TRBV5-1
abundance: few
CDR3aa: CASSLGQGFYGYTF
CDR3nt: TGCGCCAGCAGCTTGGGGCAGGGTTTCTATGGCTACACCTTC

j_gene: TRBJ2-5
d_gene: TRBD2
v_gene: TRBV11-2
abundance: many
CDR3aa: CASSLGLAGRETQYF
CDR3nt: TGTGCCAGCAGCTTAGGGCTAGCGGGGCGGGAGACCCAGTACTTC

j_gene: TRBJ1-2
d_gene: .
v_gene: TRBV19
abundance: .
CDR3aa: CASRWGQQDGYTF
CDR3nt: TGTGCCAGTAGGTGGGGGCAGCAAGATGGCTACACCTTC

j_gene: TRBJ2-6
d_gene: TRBD1
v_gene: TRBV27
abundance: few
CDR3aa: CASSGGQGRVGANVLTF
CDR3nt: TGTGCCAGCAGTGGGGGACAGGGGAGGGTTGGGGCCAACGTCCTGACTTTC

j_gene: TRBJ2-5
d_gene: TRBD2
v_gene: TRBV7-2
abundance: .
CDR3aa: CASSLGVAGLETQYF
CDR3nt: TGTGCCAGCAGCTTAGGAGTAGCGGGGTTAGAGACCCAGTACTTC

j_gene: TRBJ2-7
d_gene: TRBD1
v_gene: TRBV4-1
abundance: .
CDR3aa: CASSQVTGEYEQYF
CDR3nt: TGCGCCAGCAGCCAGGTAACAGGGGAGTACGAGCAGTACTTC

j_gene: TRBJ2-7
d_gene: .
v_gene: TRBV19
abundance: .
CDR3aa: CASSQGNPYEQYF
CDR3nt: TGTGCCAGTAGTCAGGGGAATCCCTACGAGCAGTACTTC

j_gene: TRBJ1-1
d_gene: .
v_gene: TRBV9
abundance: .
CDR3aa: CASSVQVNTEAFF
CDR3nt: TGTGCCAGCAGCGTTCAGGTGAACACTGAAGCTTTCTTT

j_gene: TRBJ2-7
d_gene: TRBD1
v_gene: TRBV27
abundance: few
CDR3aa: CASSLGQPYEQYF
CDR3nt: TGTGCCAGCAGTTTGGGACAGCCCTACGAGCAGTACTTC

j_gene: TRBJ1-5
d_gene: .
v_gene: TRBV30
abundance: .
CDR3aa: CAWSPGQISNQPQHF
CDR3nt: TGTGCCTGGAGTCCCGGACAGATTAGCAATCAGCCCCAGCATTTT

j_gene: TRBJ2-6
d_gene: .
v_gene: TRBV7-8
abundance: .
CDR3aa: CASSARVLGSNSGANVLTF
CDR3nt: TGTGCCAGCAGCGCCAGGGTTCTAGGATCTAACTCTGGGGCCAACGTCCTGACTTTC

j_gene: TRBJ2-7
d_gene: .
v_gene: TRBV6-5
abundance: .
CDR3aa: CASSYSGLRGSYEQYF
CDR3nt: TGTGCCAGCAGTTACTCGGGACTCCGAGGCTCCTACGAGCAGTACTTC

j_gene: TRBJ2-7
d_gene: .
v_gene: TRBV6-1
abundance: few
CDR3aa: CASSPKGHNSYEQYF
CDR3nt: TGTGCCAGCAGCCCCAAGGGGCACAACTCCTACGAGCAGTACTTC

j_gene: TRBJ1-1
d_gene: .
v_gene: TRBV4-1
abundance: few
CDR3aa: CASSQGQMNTEAFF
CDR3nt: TGCGCCAGCAGCCAAGGACAGATGAACACTGAAGCTTTCTTT

j_gene: TRBJ2-3
d_gene: .
v_gene: TRBV7-2
abundance: .
CDR3aa: CASSLLGRGTAYTQYF
CDR3nt: TGTGCCAGCAGCTTATTAGGGCGCGGGACAGCCTATACGCAGTATTTT

j_gene: TRBJ2-1
d_gene: TRBD2
v_gene: TRBV5-1
abundance: .
CDR3aa: CASSLGELAGYNEQFF
CDR3nt: TGCGCCAGCAGCTTGGGGGAGCTAGCGGGATACAATGAGCAGTTCTTC

j_gene: TRBJ2-5
d_gene: TRBD2
v_gene: TRBV5-1
abundance: few
CDR3aa: CASSGGGIQETQYF
CDR3nt: TGCGCCAGCAGCGGGGGGGGGATCCAAGAGACCCAGTACTTC

j_gene: TRBJ1-2
d_gene: .
v_gene: TRBV28
abundance: .
CDR3aa: CASREAPGGYTF
CDR3nt: TGTGCCAGCCGGGAAGCTCCGGGGGGCTACACCTTC

j_gene: TRBJ2-2
d_gene: TRBD2
v_gene: TRBV19
abundance: .
CDR3aa: CASSISLAGIITGELFF
CDR3nt: TGTGCCAGTAGTATTTCGCTAGCGGGGATCATTACCGGGGAGCTGTTTTTT

j_gene: TRBJ2-3
d_gene: .
v_gene: TRBV7-7
abundance: .
CDR3aa: CASSSGLVGADTQYF
CDR3nt: TGTGCCAGCAGCTCGGGACTCGTTGGGGCAGATACGCAGTATTTT

j_gene: TRBJ2-3
d_gene: TRBD2
v_gene: TRBV6-6
abundance: .
CDR3aa: CASSYGLDVDTQYF
CDR3nt: TGTGCCAGCAGCTACGGACTAGACGTAGATACGCAGTATTTT

j_gene: TRBJ2-7
d_gene: TRBD2
v_gene: TRBV28
abundance: .
CDR3aa: CASSVLAGGQYEQYF
CDR3nt: TGTGCCAGCAGTGTCCTAGCGGGGGGGCAATACGAGCAGTACTTC

j_gene: TRBJ1-5
d_gene: .
v_gene: TRBV2
abundance: few
CDR3aa: CASSSGFGNQPQHF
CDR3nt: TGTGCCAGCAGTTCAGGGTTTGGGAATCAGCCCCAGCATTTT

j_gene: TRBJ2-5
d_gene: TRBD1
v_gene: TRBV4-2
abundance: .
CDR3aa: CASSQDPQGAETQYF
CDR3nt: TGTGCCAGCAGCCAAGATCCGCAGGGGGCAGAGACCCAGTACTTC